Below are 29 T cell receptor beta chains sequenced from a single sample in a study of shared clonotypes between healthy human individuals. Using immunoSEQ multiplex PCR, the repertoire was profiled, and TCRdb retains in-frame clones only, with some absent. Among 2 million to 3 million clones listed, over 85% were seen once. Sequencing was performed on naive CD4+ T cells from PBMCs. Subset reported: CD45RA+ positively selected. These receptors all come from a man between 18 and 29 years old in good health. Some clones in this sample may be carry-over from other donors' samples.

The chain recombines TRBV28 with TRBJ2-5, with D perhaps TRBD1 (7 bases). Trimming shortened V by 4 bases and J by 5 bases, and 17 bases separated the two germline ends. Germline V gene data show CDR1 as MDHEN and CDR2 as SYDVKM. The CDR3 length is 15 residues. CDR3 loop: CASSSPEGAGETQYF. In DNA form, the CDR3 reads TGTGCCAGCAGTTCCCCGGAGGGGGCCGGGGAGACCCAGTACTTC.

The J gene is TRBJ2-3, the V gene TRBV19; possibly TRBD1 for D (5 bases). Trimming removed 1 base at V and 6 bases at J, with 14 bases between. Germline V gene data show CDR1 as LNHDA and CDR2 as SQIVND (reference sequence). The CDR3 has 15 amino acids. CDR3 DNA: TGTGCCAGTAGTATAGGGGGCCTAGGGCGGGATACGCAGTATTTT. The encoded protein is CASSIGGLGRDTQYF.

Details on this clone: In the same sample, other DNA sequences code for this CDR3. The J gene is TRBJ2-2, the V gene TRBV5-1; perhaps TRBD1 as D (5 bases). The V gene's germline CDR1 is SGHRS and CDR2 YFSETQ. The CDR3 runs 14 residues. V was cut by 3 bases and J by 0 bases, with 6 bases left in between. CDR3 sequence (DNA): TGCGCCAGCAGCTCAGGGTCGAACACCGGGGAGCTGTTTTTT. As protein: CASSSGSNTGELFF.

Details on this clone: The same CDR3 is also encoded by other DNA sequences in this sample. In nucleotides, the CDR3 is TGTGCCAGCAGCTTGAATTTCTACGAGCAGTACTTC. It yields the protein CASSLNFYEQYF. This chain uses TRBV5-6 with TRBJ2-7; D not resolved. The CDR3 runs to 12 residues. The germline V gene has CDR1 SGHDT and CDR2 YYEEEE. V lost 1 base and J lost 3, with 5 bases in between.

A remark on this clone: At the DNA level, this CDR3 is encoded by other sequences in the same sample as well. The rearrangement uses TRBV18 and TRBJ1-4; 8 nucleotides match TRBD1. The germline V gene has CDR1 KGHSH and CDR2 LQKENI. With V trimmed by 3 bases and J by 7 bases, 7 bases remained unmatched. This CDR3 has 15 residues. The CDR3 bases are TGTGCCAGCTCACCGCCCTCTACAGGGGGTGAAAAACTGTTTTTT. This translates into CASSPPSTGGEKLFF.

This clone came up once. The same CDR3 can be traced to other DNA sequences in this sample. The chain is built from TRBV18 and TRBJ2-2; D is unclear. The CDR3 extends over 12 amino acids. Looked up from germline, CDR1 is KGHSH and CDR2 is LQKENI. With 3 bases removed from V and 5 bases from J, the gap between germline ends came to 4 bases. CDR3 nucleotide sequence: TGTGCCAGCTCACCGTTAACCGGGGAGCTGTTTTTT. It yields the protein CASSPLTGELFF.

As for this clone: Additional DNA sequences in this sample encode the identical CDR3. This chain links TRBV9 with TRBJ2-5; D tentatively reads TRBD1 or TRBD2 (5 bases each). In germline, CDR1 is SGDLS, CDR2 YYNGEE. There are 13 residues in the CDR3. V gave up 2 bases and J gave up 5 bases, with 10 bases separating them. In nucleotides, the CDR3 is TGTGCCAGCAGCGTTGGGGGATGGGAGACCCAGTACTTC. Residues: CASSVGGWETQYF.

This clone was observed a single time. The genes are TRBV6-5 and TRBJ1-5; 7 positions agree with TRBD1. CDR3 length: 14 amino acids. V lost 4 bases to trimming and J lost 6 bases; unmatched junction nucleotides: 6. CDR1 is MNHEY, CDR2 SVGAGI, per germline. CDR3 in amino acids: CASSSGQRSQPQHF. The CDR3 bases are TGTGCCAGCAGTTCGGGACAGCGGAGTCAGCCCCAGCATTTT.

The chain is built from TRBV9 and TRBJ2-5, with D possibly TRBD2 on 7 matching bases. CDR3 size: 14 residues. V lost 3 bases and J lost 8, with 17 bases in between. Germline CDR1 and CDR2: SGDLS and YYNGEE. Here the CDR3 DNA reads TGTGCCAGCAGCGGGGGGGGCCCTTCTGGCACCCAGTACTTC. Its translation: CASSGGGPSGTQYF.

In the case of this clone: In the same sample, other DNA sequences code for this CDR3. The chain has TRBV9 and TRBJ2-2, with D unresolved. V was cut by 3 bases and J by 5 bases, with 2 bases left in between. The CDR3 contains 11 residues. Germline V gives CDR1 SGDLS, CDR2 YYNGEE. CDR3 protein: CASSATGELFF. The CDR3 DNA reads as TGTGCCAGCAGCGCAACCGGGGAGCTGTTTTTT.

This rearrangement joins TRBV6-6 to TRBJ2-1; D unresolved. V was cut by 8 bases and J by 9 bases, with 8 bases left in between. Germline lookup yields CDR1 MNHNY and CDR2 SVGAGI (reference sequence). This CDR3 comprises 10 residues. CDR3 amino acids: CASGRTEQFF. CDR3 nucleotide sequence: TGTGCCAGCGGACGGACTGAGCAGTTCTTC.

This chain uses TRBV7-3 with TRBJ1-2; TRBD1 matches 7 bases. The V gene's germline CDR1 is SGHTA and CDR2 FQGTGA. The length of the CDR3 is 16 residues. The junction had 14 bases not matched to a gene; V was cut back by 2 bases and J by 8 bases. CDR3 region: CASSLSPTGYYGGYTF. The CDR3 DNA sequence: TGTGCCAGCAGCTTATCCCCGACAGGGTATTACGGGGGCTACACCTTC. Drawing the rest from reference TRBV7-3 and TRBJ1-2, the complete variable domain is GAGVSQTPSNKVTEKGKYVELRCDPISGHTALYWYRQSLGQGPEFLIYFQGTGAADDSGLPNDRFFAVRPEGSVSTLKIQRTERGDSAVYLCASSLSPTGYYGGYTFGSGTRLTVV.

The CDR3 DNA reads as TGTGCCAGCAGCTCTAGGGTGGGGACAGCCAACACTGAAGCTTTCTTT. Protein sequence: CASSSRVGTANTEAFF. The chain employs TRBV11-2 and TRBJ1-1, with 7 bases aligning to TRBD1. The trim removed 4 bases at V and 2 bases at J, leaving 10 bases unmatched. The CDR3 consists of 16 residues. CDR1 SGHAT and CDR2 FQNNGV come from the germline V gene.

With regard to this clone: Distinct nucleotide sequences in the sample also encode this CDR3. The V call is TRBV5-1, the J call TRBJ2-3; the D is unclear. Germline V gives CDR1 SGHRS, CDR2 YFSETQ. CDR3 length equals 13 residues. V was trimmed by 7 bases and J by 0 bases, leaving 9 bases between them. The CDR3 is CASSVTSTDTQYF. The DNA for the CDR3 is TGCGCCAGCTCAGTAACTAGCACAGATACGCAGTATTTT. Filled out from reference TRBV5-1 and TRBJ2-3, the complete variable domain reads KAGVTQTPRYLIKTRGQQVTLSCSPISGHRSVSWYQQTPGQGLQFLFEYFSETQRNKGNFPGRFSGRQFSNSRSEMNVSTLELGDSALYLCASSVTSTDTQYFGPGTRLTVL.

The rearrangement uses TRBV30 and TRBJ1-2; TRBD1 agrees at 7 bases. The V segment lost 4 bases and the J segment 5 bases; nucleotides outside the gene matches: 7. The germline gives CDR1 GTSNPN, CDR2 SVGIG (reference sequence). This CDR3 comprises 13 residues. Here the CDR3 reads CAWISGRGYGYTF. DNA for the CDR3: TGTGCCTGGATCTCGGGCAGGGGGTATGGCTACACCTTC.

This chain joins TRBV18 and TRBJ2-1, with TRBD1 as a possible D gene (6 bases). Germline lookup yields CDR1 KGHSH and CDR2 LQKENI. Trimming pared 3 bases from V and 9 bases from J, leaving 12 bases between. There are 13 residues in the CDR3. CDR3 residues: CASSPTSGVEQFF. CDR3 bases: TGTGCCAGCTCACCGACTTCAGGGGTTGAGCAGTTCTTC.

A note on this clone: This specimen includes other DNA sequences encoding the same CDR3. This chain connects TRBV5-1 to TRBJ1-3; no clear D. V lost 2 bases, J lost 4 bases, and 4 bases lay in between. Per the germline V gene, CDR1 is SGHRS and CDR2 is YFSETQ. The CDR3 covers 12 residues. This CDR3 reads CASSLEGNTIYF. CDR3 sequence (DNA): TGCGCCAGCAGCTTAGAGGGAAACACCATATATTTT.

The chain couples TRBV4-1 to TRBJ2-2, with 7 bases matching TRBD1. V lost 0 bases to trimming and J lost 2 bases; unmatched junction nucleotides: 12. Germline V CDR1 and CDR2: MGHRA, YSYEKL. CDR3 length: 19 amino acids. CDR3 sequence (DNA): TGCGCCAGCAGCCAAGATTTTATGTCCGACAGGGACAACACCGGGGAGCTGTTTTTT. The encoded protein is CASSQDFMSDRDNTGELFF.

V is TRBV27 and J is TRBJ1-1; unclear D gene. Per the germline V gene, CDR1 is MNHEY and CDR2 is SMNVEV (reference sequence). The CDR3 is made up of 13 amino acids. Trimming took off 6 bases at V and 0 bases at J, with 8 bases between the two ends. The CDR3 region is CASRGWVNTEAFF. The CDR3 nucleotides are TGTGCCAGCAGAGGGTGGGTGAACACTGAAGCTTTCTTT.

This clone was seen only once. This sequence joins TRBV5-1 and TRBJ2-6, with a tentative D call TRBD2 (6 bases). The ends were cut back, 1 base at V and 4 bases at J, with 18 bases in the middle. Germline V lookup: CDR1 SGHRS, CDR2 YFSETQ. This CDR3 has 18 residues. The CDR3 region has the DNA TGCGCCAGCAGCTTGCGTCAAGCTGGAGGGGCCGGGGCCAACGTCCTGACTTTC. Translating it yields CASSLRQAGGAGANVLTF.

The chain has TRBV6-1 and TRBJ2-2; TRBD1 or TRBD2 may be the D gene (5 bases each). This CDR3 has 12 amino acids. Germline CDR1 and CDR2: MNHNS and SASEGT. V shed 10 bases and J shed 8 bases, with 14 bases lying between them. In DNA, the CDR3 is TGTGCCACTGCCCGGGGCGCTGGGGAGCTGTTTTTT. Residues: CATARGAGELFF.

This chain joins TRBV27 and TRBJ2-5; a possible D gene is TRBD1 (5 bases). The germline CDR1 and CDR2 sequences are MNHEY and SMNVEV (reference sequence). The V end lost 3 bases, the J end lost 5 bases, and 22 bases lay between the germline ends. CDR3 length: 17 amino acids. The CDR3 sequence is CASSFGVGQGARETQYF. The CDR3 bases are TGTGCCAGCAGTTTTGGTGTCGGGCAGGGCGCCAGGGAGACCCAGTACTTC.

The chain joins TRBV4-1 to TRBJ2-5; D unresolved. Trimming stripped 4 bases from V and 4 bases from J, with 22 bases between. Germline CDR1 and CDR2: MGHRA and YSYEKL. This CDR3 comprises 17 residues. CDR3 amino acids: CASSRGAQKGNSETQYF. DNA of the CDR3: TGCGCCAGCAGCCGTGGAGCCCAGAAAGGGAACTCAGAGACCCAGTACTTC.

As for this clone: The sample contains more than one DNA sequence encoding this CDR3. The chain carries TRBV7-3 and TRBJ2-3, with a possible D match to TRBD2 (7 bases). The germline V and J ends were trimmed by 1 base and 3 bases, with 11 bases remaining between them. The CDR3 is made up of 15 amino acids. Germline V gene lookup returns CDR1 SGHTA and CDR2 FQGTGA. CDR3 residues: CASSLNGRGTDTQYF. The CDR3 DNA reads TGTGCCAGCAGCTTAAATGGGAGGGGGACAGATACGCAGTATTTT.

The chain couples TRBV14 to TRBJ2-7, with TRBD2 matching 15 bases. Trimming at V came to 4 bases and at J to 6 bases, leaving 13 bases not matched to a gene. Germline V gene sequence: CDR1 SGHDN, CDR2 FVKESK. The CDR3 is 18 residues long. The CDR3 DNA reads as TGTGCCAGCAGCCCGGCGGGACTAGCGGGAGGTGTAGCGTCCGAGCAGTACTTC. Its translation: CASSPAGLAGGVASEQYF.

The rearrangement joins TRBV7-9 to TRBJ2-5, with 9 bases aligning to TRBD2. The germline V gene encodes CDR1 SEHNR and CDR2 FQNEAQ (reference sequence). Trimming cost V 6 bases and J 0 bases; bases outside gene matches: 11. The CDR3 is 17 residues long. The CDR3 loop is CASSRWGSSGNQETQYF. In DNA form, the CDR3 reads TGTGCCAGCAGTCGTTGGGGCTCTAGCGGGAACCAAGAGACCCAGTACTTC. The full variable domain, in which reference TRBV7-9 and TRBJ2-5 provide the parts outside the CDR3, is DTGVSQNPRHKITKRGQNVTFRCDPISEHNRLYWYRQTLGQGPEFLTYFQNEAQLEKSRLLSDRFSAERPKGSFSTLEIQRTEQGDSAMYLCASSRWGSSGNQETQYFGPGTRLLVL.

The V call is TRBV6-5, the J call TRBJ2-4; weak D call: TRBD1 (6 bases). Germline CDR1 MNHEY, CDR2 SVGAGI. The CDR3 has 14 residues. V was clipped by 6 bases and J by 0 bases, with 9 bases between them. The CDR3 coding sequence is TGTGCCAGCAGGCAGGGGATAGCCAAAAACATTCAGTACTTC. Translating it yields CASRQGIAKNIQYF.

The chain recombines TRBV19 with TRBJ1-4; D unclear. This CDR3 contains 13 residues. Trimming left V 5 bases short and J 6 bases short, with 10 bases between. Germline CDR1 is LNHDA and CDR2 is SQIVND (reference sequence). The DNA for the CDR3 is TGTGCCAGTAGTCTGGCAGGATATGAAAAACTGTTTTTT. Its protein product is CASSLAGYEKLFF.

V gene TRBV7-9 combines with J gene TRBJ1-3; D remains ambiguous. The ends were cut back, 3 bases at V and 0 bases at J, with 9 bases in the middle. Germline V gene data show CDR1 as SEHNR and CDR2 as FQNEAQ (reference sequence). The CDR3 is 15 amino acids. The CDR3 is CASSFLKSSGNTIYF. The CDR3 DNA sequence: TGTGCCAGCAGCTTTCTGAAGAGCTCTGGAAACACCATATATTTT.